This TCR beta chain was recovered during a study of cytomegalovirus exposure and HLA in healthy donors. Healthy bone marrow donors made up the cohort. This CDR3 has 14 residues. Germline V gene data show CDR1 as MNHEY and CDR2 as SVGAGI. V lost 6 bases, J lost 5 bases, and 16 bases lay in between. Primers for the PCR totalled 60 Vbeta and 13 Jbeta. TCRdb keeps only in-frame clones here, not all; method: immunoSEQ multiplex PCR. The sample carries about 160,000 clones, 65% to 85% recorded once. A remark on this clone: Its target is not known.

Whole-study findings and limits: Equally common other TCR beta chains were less clonally expanded than HLA-associated ones, a later analysis found. Rarity characterized most TCR sequences, yet some public TCRs appeared in many donors.

Sequenced sample: PBMCs. The TCR comes from a boy younger than 10 in good health and CMV-seronegative. V is TRBV6-5 and J is TRBJ1-2, with D possibly matching TRBD1 (6 bases). CDR3 loop: CASSPLTGKYGYTF. Written as DNA, the CDR3 is TGTGCCAGCAGCCCCCTGACAGGAAAATATGGCTACACCTTC.